A single sample is the source of the 22 T cell receptor beta chains below, sequenced in a study of blood T cell repertoires in COVID-19. Data came from immunoSEQ multiplex PCR; TCRdb stores just in-frame clones and leaves some out. The sample yields 95,000 to 150,000 clones, around 91% seen once. Input material: peripheral blood. These receptors all come from a woman aged 55 to 70 with COVID-19, enrolled during active disease.

The chain has TRBV4-2 and TRBJ2-7; 9 bases match TRBD2. Germline CDR1 LGHNA, CDR2 YNFKEQ. The trim removed 6 bases at V and 3 bases at J, leaving 9 bases unmatched. CDR3 length: 15 residues. DNA for the CDR3: TGTGCCAGCAGACCCTCTAGCGGGGTGATCTACGAGCAGTACTTC. The encoded protein is CASRPSSGVIYEQYF.

V gene TRBV4-3 combines with J gene TRBJ2-1, with TRBD2 matching 10 bases. CDR3 length: 16 amino acids. Trimming cost V 4 bases and J 8 bases; bases outside gene matches: 11. The germline CDR1 and CDR2 sequences are LGHNA and YSLEER. CDR3 sequence reads: CASSRNSGGFIDEQFF. CDR3 nucleotide sequence: TGCGCCAGCAGCCGAAATAGCGGGGGGTTTATCGATGAGCAGTTCTTC.

This chain uses TRBV19 with TRBJ2-5; TRBD2 matches 13 bases. The germline V gene encodes CDR1 LNHDA and CDR2 SQIVND (reference sequence). This CDR3 is built from 15 residues. The ends lost 4 bases at V and 4 bases at J; junction bases unmatched: 3. CDR3 nucleotides: TGTGCCAGTAGTAAGACTAGCGGGGGGTCAGAGACCCAGTACTTC. This sequence encodes CASSKTSGGSETQYF.

V and J are TRBV10-3 and TRBJ1-1; the D gene is possibly TRBD1 (5 bases). V was trimmed by 1 base and J by 1 base, leaving 7 bases between them. The CDR3 length is 14 residues. The germline V gene has CDR1 ENHRY and CDR2 SYGVKD. DNA for the CDR3: TGTGCCATCAGTGAGTATGGACAGAACACTGAAGCTTTCTTT. Encoded protein: CAISEYGQNTEAFF.

This clone was recorded a few times. The rearrangement links TRBV7-9 to TRBJ1-1, with D unclear. CDR1 and CDR2 (germline): SEHNR, FQNEAQ (reference sequence). The CDR3 spans 15 residues. Deletions cut 0 bases from V and 4 bases from J, with 12 bases between. DNA of the CDR3: TGTGCCAGCAGCTTAGCGGGCAGCTCTGGCACTGAAGCTTTCTTT. It translates to CASSLAGSSGTEAFF.

J is TRBJ2-7 and V is TRBV18; maybe TRBD1 (5 bases). This CDR3 has 15 residues. Germline lookup yields CDR1 KGHSH and CDR2 LQKENI. Trimming left V 3 bases short and J 0 bases short, with 12 bases between. Here the CDR3 reads CASSPTTVSSYEQYF. The CDR3 nucleotides are TGTGCCAGCTCACCGACGACAGTCTCCTCCTACGAGCAGTACTTC.

V is TRBV6-1 and J is TRBJ2-1; a possible D gene is TRBD1 (5 bases). The germline V gene encodes CDR1 MNHNS and CDR2 SASEGT. CDR3 length: 15 residues. The V gene lost 3 bases and the J gene lost 2 bases, with 11 bases spanning the gap. CDR3 DNA: TGTGCCAGCAGTGAGTCCTGGGGCCCCTACAATGAGCAGTTCTTC. As protein: CASSESWGPYNEQFF.

V is TRBV5-1 and J is TRBJ2-1; 13 bases align to TRBD2. The CDR3 covers 14 residues. Trimming cost V 4 bases and J 8 bases; bases outside gene matches: 3. Germline assignment: CDR1 SGHRS and CDR2 YFSETQ. In DNA form, the CDR3 reads TGCGCCAGCAGCGGGGGACTAGCGGGGCATGAGCAGTTCTTC. This gives the protein CASSGGLAGHEQFF.

The V call is TRBV2, the J call TRBJ2-7, with D hard to call. The CDR3 spans 11 residues. Trimming pared 7 bases from V and 6 bases from J, leaving 10 bases between. CDR1 and CDR2 (germline): SNHLY, FYNNEI. CDR3 nucleotide sequence: TGTGCCAGCACTGCTTCGCGCGAGCAGTACTTC. It encodes CASTASREQYF.

This rearrangement joins TRBV27 to TRBJ2-7, with D tentatively TRBD1 (5 bases). Trimming shortened V by 5 bases and J by 2 bases, and 10 bases separated the two germline ends. The CDR3 runs to 13 residues. Germline loops: CDR1 MNHEY, CDR2 SMNVEV (reference sequence). CDR3: CASSDSGPYEQYF. The DNA for the CDR3 is TGTGCCAGCAGTGACAGTGGACCCTACGAGCAGTACTTC.

The chain recombines TRBV11-2 with TRBJ2-3, with TRBD1 as a possible D gene (6 bases). The CDR3 loop spans 16 amino acids. The V end was cut by 0 bases, the J end by 4 bases, with 14 bases between. The germline V gene encodes CDR1 SGHAT and CDR2 FQNNGV. The CDR3 nucleotides read TGTGCCAGCAGCTTAGATCACGGCAGGGGCCCAGATACGCAGTATTTT. It codes for CASSLDHGRGPDTQYF.

The chain recombines TRBV4-2 with TRBJ1-2, with a possible D match to TRBD1 (6 bases). The V end lost 1 base, the J end lost 4 bases, and 10 bases lay between the germline ends. This CDR3 region has 14 residues. Germline V gene lookup returns CDR1 LGHNA and CDR2 YNFKEQ. The CDR3 bases are TGTGCCAGCAGCCAAGCGGGGGGCACCTATGGCTACACCTTC. It yields the protein CASSQAGGTYGYTF.

V usage is TRBV5-1 and J usage is TRBJ1-1; 9 bases line up with TRBD1. The CDR3 has 14 amino acids. With 1 base clipped from V and 5 bases from J, the junction kept 3 bases outside the gene matches. Germline lookup yields CDR1 SGHRS and CDR2 YFSETQ. CDR3 DNA: TGCGCCAGCAGCTTGCAGGACAGGGGTACTGAAGCTTTCTTT. This sequence encodes CASSLQDRGTEAFF.

The gene calls are TRBV18 and TRBJ1-3; no reliable D call. Germline V gene lookup returns CDR1 KGHSH and CDR2 LQKENI. The CDR3 spans 14 residues. V dropped 5 bases and J dropped 4 bases, with 12 bases sitting between them. As DNA, the CDR3 is TGTGCCAGCTCATCTACAGCTACCGGAAACACCATATATTTT. This sequence encodes CASSSTATGNTIYF.

The chain carries TRBV9 and TRBJ2-1, with 10 bases that match TRBD2. Unmatched junction bases numbered 1, after V lost 0 bases and J lost 1 base. The CDR3 has 16 residues. The germline V gene encodes CDR1 SGDLS and CDR2 YYNGEE. Here the CDR3 reads CASSVGLAGSYNEQFF. DNA of the CDR3: TGTGCCAGCAGCGTAGGACTAGCGGGTTCCTACAATGAGCAGTTCTTC.

J is TRBJ2-1 and V is TRBV3-1 (or the pseudogene TRBV3-2), with D perhaps matching TRBD1 (5 bases). Germline CDR1 reads LGHDT; CDR2 reads YNNKEL (reference sequence). Trimming cost V 6 bases and J 7 bases, with 13 bases left between them. The CDR3 totals 13 residues. CDR3 coding DNA: TGTGCCAGCAGTGTCGTGGGGCAAAATGAGCAGTTCTTC. This translates into CASSVVGQNEQFF.

This chain links TRBV7-6 with TRBJ2-3, with 14 bases matching TRBD2. The germline CDR1 and CDR2 sequences are SGHVS and FNYEAQ. V lost 1 base to trimming and J lost 5 bases; unmatched junction nucleotides: 8. This CDR3 has 18 amino acids. CDR3 sequence reads: CASSLDVGTSGGRDTQYF. The DNA of the CDR3 is TGTGCCAGCAGCTTAGACGTTGGGACTAGCGGGGGAAGAGATACGCAGTATTTT.

The genes are TRBV30 and TRBJ2-7; D possibly corresponds to TRBD2 (5 bases). The CDR3 is 14 amino acids. Germline values: CDR1 GTSNPN, CDR2 SVGIG (reference sequence). The V end lost 6 bases, the J end lost 9 bases, and 24 bases lay between the germline ends. The CDR3 DNA is TGTGCCTGCGCCCGAAGCGGAGAGCCTACGAGGCAGTACTTC. It codes for CACARSGEPTRQYF.

The chain links TRBV19 to TRBJ1-1; the match to TRBD1 covers 7 bases. The CDR3 length is 12 residues. After removal of 6 bases from V and 11 bases from J, the junction contained 9 bases not matched to a gene. The germline V gene has CDR1 LNHDA and CDR2 SQIVND (reference sequence). CDR3 nucleotide sequence: TGTGCCAGTAGCTCAATTGACAGGGCGGCTTTCTTT. It is translated as CASSSIDRAAFF.

This clone has a handful of counts. The chain is built from TRBV5-1 and TRBJ1-2, with D perhaps TRBD1 (6 bases). From germline, CDR1 is SGHRS and CDR2 YFSETQ. CDR3 length: 13 residues. The V end was cut by 4 bases, the J end by 5 bases, with 12 bases between. The CDR3 spells CASSPTGDYGYTF. The CDR3 DNA reads TGCGCCAGCAGCCCGACAGGAGATTATGGCTACACCTTC.

The gene calls are TRBV7-3 and TRBJ2-2, with D possibly TRBD1 on 6 matching bases. This CDR3 has 16 amino acids. Germline V gives CDR1 SGHTA, CDR2 FQGTGA. The germline V and J ends were trimmed by 0 bases and 4 bases, with 12 bases remaining between them. CDR3 sequence reads: CASSLTGAQTTGELFF. The CDR3 nucleotides read TGTGCCAGCAGCTTAACGGGGGCACAAACCACCGGGGAGCTGTTTTTT.

The chain joins TRBV6-2 or TRBV6-3 to TRBJ2-2; D is unresolved. CDR1 MNHEY and CDR2 SVGEGT come from the germline V gene. The length of the CDR3 is 11 residues. V lost 5 bases and J lost 4, with 2 bases in between. The CDR3 here is CASSLTGELFF. In nucleotides, the CDR3 is TGTGCCAGCAGTCTCACCGGGGAGCTGTTTTTT.